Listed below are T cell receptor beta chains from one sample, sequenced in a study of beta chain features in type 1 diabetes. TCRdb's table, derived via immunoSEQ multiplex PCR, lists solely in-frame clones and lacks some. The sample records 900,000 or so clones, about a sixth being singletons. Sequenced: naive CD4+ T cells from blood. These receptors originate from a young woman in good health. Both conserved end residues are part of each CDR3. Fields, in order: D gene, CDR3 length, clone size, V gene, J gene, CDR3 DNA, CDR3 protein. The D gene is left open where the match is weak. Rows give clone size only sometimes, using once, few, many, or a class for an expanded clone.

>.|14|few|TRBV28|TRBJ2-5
TGTGCCAGCGGTACGAGGACCAAAGTGGAGACCCAGTACTTC
CASGTRTKVETQYF
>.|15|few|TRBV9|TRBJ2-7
TGTGCCAGCAGCGTTGCCGGGGAAGTACTCTACGAGCAGTACTTC
CASSVAGEVLYEQYF
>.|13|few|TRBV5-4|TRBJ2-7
TGTGCCAGCAGCTTTAAAGGATCCTACGAGCAGTACTTC
CASSFKGSYEQYF
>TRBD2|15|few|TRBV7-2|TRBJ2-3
TGTGCCAGCAGCGGAGGCACTAGCGGAACAGATACGCAGTATTTT
CASSGGTSGTDTQYF
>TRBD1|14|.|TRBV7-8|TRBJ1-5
TGTGCCAGCACCGGGACAGGGTTAAATCAGCCCCAGCATTTT
CASTGTGLNQPQHF
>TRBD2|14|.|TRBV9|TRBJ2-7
TGTGCCAGCAGCGCGGGAGGTCTCTCCTACGAGCAGTACTTC
CASSAGGLSYEQYF
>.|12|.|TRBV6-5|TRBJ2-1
TGTGCCAGCAGTGACAAACTCAATGAGCAGTTCTTC
CASSDKLNEQFF
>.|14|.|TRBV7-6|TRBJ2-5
TGTGCCAGCAGCTTAGGGACAGCTCAAGAGACCCAGTACTTC
CASSLGTAQETQYF
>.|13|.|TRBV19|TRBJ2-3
TGTGCCAGTGGGGGCGGCCGCACAGATACGCAGTATTTT
CASGGGRTDTQYF
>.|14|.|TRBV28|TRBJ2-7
TGTGCCAGCAGTTTACGCGCCAGGGTTTTCGAGCAGTACTTC
CASSLRARVFEQYF
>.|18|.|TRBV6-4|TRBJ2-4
TGTGCCAGCAGTGACAACGTTAGGGTTCTGCTAGCCAAAAACATTCAGTACTTC
CASSDNVRVLLAKNIQYF
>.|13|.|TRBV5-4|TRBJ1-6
TGTGCCAGCAGCTTAACTGATAATTCACCCCTCCACTTT
CASSLTDNSPLHF
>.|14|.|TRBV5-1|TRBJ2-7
TGCGCCAGCAGCTTAACCGGGACCGTCGACGAGCAGTACTTC
CASSLTGTVDEQYF
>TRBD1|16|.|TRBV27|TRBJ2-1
TGTGCCAGCAGCCGTCTATCCGGGACAGGGTTCAATGAGCAGTTCTTC
CASSRLSGTGFNEQFF
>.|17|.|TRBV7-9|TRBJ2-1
TGTGCCAGCAGCCCCGACTTGGGTTCAAGCTCCTACAATGAGCAGTTCTTC
CASSPDLGSSSYNEQFF
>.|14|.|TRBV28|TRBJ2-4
TGTGCCAGCAGACAGGGCTCGGCCAAAAACATTCAGTACTTC
CASRQGSAKNIQYF
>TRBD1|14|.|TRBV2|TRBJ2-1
TGTGCCAGCAGTGTTTGGACAGGGGGCAATGAGCAGTTCTTC
CASSVWTGGNEQFF